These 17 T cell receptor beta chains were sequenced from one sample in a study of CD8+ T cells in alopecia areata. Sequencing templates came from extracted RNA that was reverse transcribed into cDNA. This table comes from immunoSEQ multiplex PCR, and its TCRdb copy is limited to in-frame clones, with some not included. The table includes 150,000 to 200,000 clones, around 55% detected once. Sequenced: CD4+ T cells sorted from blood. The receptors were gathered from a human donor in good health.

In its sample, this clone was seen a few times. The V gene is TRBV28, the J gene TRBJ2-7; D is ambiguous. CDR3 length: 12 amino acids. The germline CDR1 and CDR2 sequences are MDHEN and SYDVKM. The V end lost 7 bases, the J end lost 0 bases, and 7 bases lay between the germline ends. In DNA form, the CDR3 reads TGTGCCAGCAACGGTAACTCCTACGAGCAGTACTTC. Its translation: CASNGNSYEQYF.

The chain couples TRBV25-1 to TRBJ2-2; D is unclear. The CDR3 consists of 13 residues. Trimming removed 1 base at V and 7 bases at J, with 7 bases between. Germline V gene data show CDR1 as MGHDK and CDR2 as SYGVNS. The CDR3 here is CASSESGVGELFF. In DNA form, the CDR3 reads TGTGCCAGCAGTGAATCTGGGGTCGGGGAGCTGTTTTTT.

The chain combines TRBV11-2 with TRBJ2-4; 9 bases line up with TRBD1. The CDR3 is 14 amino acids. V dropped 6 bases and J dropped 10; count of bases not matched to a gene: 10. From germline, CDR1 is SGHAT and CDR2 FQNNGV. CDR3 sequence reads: CASRGQGSTPIQYF. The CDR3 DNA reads TGTGCCAGCAGAGGACAGGGGTCAACCCCGATTCAGTACTTC.

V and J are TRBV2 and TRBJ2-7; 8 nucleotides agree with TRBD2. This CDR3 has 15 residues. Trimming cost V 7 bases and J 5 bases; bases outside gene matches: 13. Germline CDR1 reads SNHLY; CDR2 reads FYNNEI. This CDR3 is CASTLPREGRNEQYF. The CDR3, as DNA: TGTGCCAGCACCCTACCCCGGGAGGGCCGAAACGAGCAGTACTTC.

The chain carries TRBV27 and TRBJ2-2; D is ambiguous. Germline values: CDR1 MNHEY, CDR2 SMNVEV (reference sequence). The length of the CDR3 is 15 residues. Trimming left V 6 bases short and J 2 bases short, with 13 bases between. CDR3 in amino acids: CASSPLGGNTGELFF. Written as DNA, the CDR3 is TGTGCCAGCAGCCCGCTGGGCGGAAACACCGGGGAGCTGTTTTTT.

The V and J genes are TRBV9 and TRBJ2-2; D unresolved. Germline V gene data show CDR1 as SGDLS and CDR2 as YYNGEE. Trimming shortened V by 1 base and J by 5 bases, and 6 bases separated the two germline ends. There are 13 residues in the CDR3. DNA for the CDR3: TGTGCCAGCAGCGTATCGGGTACCGGGGAGCTGTTTTTT. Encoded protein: CASSVSGTGELFF.

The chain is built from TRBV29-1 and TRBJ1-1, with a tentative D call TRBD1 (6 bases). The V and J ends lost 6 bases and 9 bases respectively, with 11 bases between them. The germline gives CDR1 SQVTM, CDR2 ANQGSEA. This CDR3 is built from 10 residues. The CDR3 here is CSVVQGKAFF. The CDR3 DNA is TGCAGCGTAGTACAGGGTAAAGCTTTCTTT.

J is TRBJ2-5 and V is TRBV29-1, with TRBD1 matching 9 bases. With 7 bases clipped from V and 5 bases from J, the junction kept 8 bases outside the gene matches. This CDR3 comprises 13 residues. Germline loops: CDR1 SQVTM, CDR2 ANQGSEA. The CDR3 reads CSARDRDVETQYF. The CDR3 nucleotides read TGCAGCGCCCGGGACAGGGACGTGGAGACCCAGTACTTC.

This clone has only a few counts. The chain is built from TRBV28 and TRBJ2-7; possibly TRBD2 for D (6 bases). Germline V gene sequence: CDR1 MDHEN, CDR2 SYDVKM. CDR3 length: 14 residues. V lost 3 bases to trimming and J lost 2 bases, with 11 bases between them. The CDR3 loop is CASSLNGGTYEQYF. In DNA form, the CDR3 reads TGTGCCAGCAGTTTGAACGGGGGAACCTACGAGCAGTACTTC.

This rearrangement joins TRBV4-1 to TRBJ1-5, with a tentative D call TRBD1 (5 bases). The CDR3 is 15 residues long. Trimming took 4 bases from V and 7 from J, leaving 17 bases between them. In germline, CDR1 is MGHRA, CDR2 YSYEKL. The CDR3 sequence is CASSPNRQLGQPQHF. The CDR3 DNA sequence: TGCGCCAGCAGCCCTAACAGACAGCTGGGACAGCCCCAGCATTTT.

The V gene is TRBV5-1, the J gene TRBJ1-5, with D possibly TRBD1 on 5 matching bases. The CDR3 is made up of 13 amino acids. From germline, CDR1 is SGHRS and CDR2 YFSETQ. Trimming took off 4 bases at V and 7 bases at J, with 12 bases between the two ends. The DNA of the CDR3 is TGCGCCAGCAGCCCACAGGAGGGGCAGCCCCAGCATTTT. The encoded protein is CASSPQEGQPQHF.

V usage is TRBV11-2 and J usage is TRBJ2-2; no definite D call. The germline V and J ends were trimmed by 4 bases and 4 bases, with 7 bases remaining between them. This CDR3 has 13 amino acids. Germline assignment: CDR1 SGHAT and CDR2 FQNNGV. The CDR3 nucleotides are TGTGCCAGCAGCTCTTGGAGCACCGGGGAGCTGTTTTTT. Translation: CASSSWSTGELFF.

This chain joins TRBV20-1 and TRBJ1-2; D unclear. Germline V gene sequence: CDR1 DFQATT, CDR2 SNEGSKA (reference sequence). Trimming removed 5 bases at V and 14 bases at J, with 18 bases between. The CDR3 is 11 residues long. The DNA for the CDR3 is TGCAGTGCTTCGGGTCTAGGCCCCCCAACCTTC. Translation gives CSASGLGPPTF.

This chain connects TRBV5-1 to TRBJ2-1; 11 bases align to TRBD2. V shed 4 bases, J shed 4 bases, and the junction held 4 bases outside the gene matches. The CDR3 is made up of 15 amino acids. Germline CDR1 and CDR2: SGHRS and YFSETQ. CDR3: CASSQLAGEYNEQFF. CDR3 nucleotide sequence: TGCGCCAGCAGCCAACTAGCGGGAGAATACAATGAGCAGTTCTTC. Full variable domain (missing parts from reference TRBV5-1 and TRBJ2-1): KAGVTQTPRYLIKTRGQQVTLSCSPISGHRSVSWYQQTPGQGLQFLFEYFSETQRNKGNFPGRFSGRQFSNSRSEMNVSTLELGDSALYLCASSQLAGEYNEQFFGPGTRLTVL.

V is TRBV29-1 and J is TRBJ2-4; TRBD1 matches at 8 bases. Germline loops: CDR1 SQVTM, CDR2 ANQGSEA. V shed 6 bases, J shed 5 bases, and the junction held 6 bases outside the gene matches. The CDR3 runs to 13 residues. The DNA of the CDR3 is TGCAGCGTCGGCGGGACAGGAGAAAACATTCAGTACTTC. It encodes CSVGGTGENIQYF.

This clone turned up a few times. DNA for the CDR3: TGCAGCGTTGTAGCGGGAGGCTCCTACACCGGGGAGCTGTTTTTT. This sequence encodes CSVVAGGSYTGELFF. The rearrangement links TRBV29-1 to TRBJ2-2, with 10 positions matching TRBD2. Losses at the gene ends were 4 bases for V and 3 bases for J; bases not matched to a gene: 5. Germline V gene data show CDR1 as SQVTM and CDR2 as ANQGSEA. The CDR3 is made up of 15 amino acids.

The CDR3 loop is CASSLPSGTETQYF. The DNA for the CDR3 is TGCGCCAGCAGCTTGCCTAGCGGGACCGAGACCCAGTACTTC. The J gene is TRBJ2-5, the V gene TRBV5-1; the match to TRBD2 covers 9 bases. The CDR3 length is 14 residues. With V trimmed by 1 base and J by 5 bases, 3 bases remained unmatched. The V gene's germline CDR1 is SGHRS and CDR2 YFSETQ.